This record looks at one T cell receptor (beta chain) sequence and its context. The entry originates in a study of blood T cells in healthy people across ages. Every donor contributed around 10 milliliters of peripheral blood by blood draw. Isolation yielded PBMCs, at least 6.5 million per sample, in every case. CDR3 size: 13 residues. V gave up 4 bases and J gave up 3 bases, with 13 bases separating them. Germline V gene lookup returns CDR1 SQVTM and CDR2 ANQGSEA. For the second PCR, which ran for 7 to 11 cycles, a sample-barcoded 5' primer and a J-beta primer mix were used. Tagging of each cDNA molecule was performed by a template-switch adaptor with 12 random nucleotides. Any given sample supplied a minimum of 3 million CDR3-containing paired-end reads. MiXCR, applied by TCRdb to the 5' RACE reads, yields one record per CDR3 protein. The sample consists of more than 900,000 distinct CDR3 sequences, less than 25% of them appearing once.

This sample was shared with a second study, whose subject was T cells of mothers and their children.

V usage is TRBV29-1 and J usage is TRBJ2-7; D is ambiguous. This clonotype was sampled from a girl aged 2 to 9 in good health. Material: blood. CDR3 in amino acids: CSVVIDGVYEQYF. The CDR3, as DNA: TGCAGCGTTGTTATAGATGGGGTCTACGAGCAGTACTTC.